Listed here are 9 T cell receptor beta chains from one sample, sequenced in a study of identical twins. TCRdb reprocessed the 5' RACE reads with MiXCR, giving one entry per CDR3 protein. The sample includes some 710,000 distinct CDR3 sequences, 5.5% to 7.5% of them seen just once. The sample taken for sequencing was naive T cells sorted from blood. The receptor source for this set is a man aged 18 to 30 in good health.

The chain is built from TRBV7-9 and TRBJ1-5; tentatively, D is TRBD1 (6 bases). Trimming cost V 5 bases and J 5 bases, with 16 bases left between them. CDR3 length equals 15 residues. Germline V CDR1 and CDR2: SEHNR, FQNEAQ (reference sequence). The CDR3 DNA follows: TGTGCCAGCAGCCTAGGACAGTTGGGTGATCAGCCCCAGCATTTT. This encodes CASSLGQLGDQPQHF.

This clonotype was seen ten or more times. The chain recombines TRBV7-2 with TRBJ2-3; D ambiguous. The CDR3 length is 13 residues. Germline V gives CDR1 SGHTA, CDR2 FQGNSA. Trimming took off 5 bases at V and 3 bases at J, with 9 bases between the two ends. CDR3 sequence: CASSRDRTDTQYF. In nucleotides, the CDR3 is TGTGCCAGCAGCAGGGATAGGACAGATACGCAGTATTTT.

For this clonotype: A read error is possible here, since a much larger clone lies one base away. The chain carries TRBV12-3 or TRBV12-4 and TRBJ2-5; D remains unclear. The CDR3 runs to 14 residues. Trimming took off 0 bases at V and 5 bases at J, with 10 bases between the two ends. The CDR3 is CASSLALSMETQYF. The CDR3 region has the DNA TGTGCCAGCAGTTTAGCGCTTAGCATGGAGACCCAGTACTTC.

The chain couples TRBV2 to TRBJ2-7; TRBD1 aligns across 7 bases. This CDR3 is 12 amino acids long. Germline V gene data show CDR1 as SNHLY and CDR2 as FYNNEI. V shed 8 bases and J 6 bases; nucleotides not matched to a gene: 7. CDR3 sequence (DNA): TGTGCCAGCGCAGGACAGGCGGGCGAGCAGTACGTC. Protein product: CASAGQAGEQYV.

This clonotype was seen ten or more times. The chain has TRBV4-3 and TRBJ2-2; TRBD1 agrees at 8 bases. CDR3 length equals 17 residues. V lost 0 bases to trimming and J lost 7 bases; unmatched junction nucleotides: 10. The germline V gene encodes CDR1 LGHNA and CDR2 YSLEER. CDR3 loop: CASSQEMMDRANGELFF. CDR3 coding DNA: TGCGCCAGCAGCCAAGAGATGATGGACAGGGCGAACGGGGAGCTGTTTTTT.

A few counts support this clonotype. The V call is TRBV9, the J call TRBJ2-1; the D is unclear. Germline V CDR1 and CDR2: SGDLS, YYNGEE. V lost 1 base to trimming and J lost 5 bases, with 10 bases between them. The CDR3 is 14 amino acids. CDR3 coding DNA: TGTGCCAGCAGCGTATTCTGGGGTGACAATGAGCAGTTCTTC. It specifies CASSVFWGDNEQFF.

This clonotype was seen repeatedly, ten times or more. J is TRBJ1-3 and V is TRBV14, with 8 nucleotides matching TRBD1. V was pared by 3 bases and J by 2 bases, with 3 bases of the junction left unmatched. There are 15 residues in the CDR3. CDR1 and CDR2 (germline): SGHDN, FVKESK. The CDR3 bases are TGTGCCAGCAGCCAGTCAGGGGGCACTGGAAACACCATATATTTT. Its protein is CASSQSGGTGNTIYF.

The chain recombines TRBV6-5 with TRBJ2-1, with D maybe TRBD1 (5 bases). Trimming removed 1 base at V and 5 bases at J, with 15 bases between. The CDR3 runs to 16 residues. The germline V gene has CDR1 MNHEY and CDR2 SVGAGI. CDR3 sequence: CASSYFDSLIDNEQFF. DNA for the CDR3: TGTGCCAGCAGTTACTTTGACAGCCTCATTGACAATGAGCAGTTCTTC.

The chain employs TRBV7-9 and TRBJ2-7; TRBD1 aligns across 10 bases. J was trimmed by 0 bases and V by 5 bases; bases with no gene match: 7. Germline V lookup: CDR1 SEHNR, CDR2 FQNEAQ (reference sequence). The CDR3 sequence is 16 residues long. CDR3 region: CASSPGQGVDSYEQYV. The CDR3 region has the DNA TGTGCCAGCAGCCCAGGACAGGGGGTTGACTCCTACGAGCAGTACGTC.